This TCR beta chain was retrieved from a study of cytomegalovirus exposure and HLA in healthy donors (dated 2017 in TCRdb). With regard to the full study: According to an earlier analysis of 587 of the donors, about 179 million T cells yielded some 120 million unique TCR beta sequences and 250 to 350 Gb of sequence data. All discovery cohort repertoires had been generated on a single sequencing platform. Across around 400 genotyped donors of the cohort, an average of roughly 250,000 unique TCR beta nucleotide sequences per donor were sequenced, and approximately 17% of those sequences were non-productive. In an earlier analysis of over 550 of the donors, high-throughput TCR beta sequencing was used to judge whether each TCR beta V gene segment behaved as functional or pseudogenic. Genome-wide SNP genotypes for about three fifths of the roughly 670 donors were used in a later genetic analysis, which treated that subset as a discovery cohort. The study aimed to test whether signatures of past pathogen exposure could be identified by cataloging public T cell receptors. To predict cytomegalovirus infection status, the study combined high-throughput TCR immunosequencing, statistical association of individual TCRs with disease status, and machine learning. An early release covering approximately 600 HLA-typed donors comprised around 300 gigabases of sequencing data and 65 million to 100 million unique TCR sequences. The later analysis used no new phenotypic data to find candidate immune exposures, relying instead on TCR beta sequences and their occurrence across donors. A later analysis re-analyzed previously published TCR beta repertoires from 600 to 850 donors and added high-resolution HLA genotyping to study TCR occurrence patterns. In addition to the first cohort of approximately 650 subjects, a separate validation cohort of 120 different subjects was used. The genetic ancestry cluster associated with self-reported Caucasian donors included over 80% of the roughly 410 genotyped donors. Roughly 5 DR-DQ haplotypes were handled as single units for association and clustering, since linkage in the cohort was strong. Both class I and class II loci were covered by HLA typing, at four-digit resolution. The number of typed donors differed by locus: roughly 629-640 for A, B, C, DRB1 and DQB1; some 500 for DQA1; 606 for DPA1; and 400 to 480 for DPB1. The study used immunosequencing to profile the T cell repertoires of 670 or so subjects and linked those repertoires to cytomegalovirus serostatus. Alongside the repertoire data, information on donor age, sex, ethnicity and CMV serostatus was compiled. Results the study describes overall, beyond this receptor: At a false discovery rate of 0.05, a later analysis linked about 16,000 TCR beta sequences to specific HLA alleles. Linkage disequilibrium might explain the correlated functional status among segregating V segments, but an unknown experimental factor could not be ruled out. A later genetic analysis associated a missense DCLRE1C variant with V-gene and J-gene trimming of TCR beta chains, and an independent cohort replicated the association. For the cohort, immune exposure information was limited to CMV serostatus. Strong co-occurrence of HLA alleles, especially DR and DQ, made assigning TCR associations to individual alleles difficult. In a later analysis, most CMV-associated TCR beta chains were found to appear HLA-restricted, with HLA associations seemingly driven largely by CMV exposure. In the study, 150 to 200 TCR beta chains were listed as associated with cytomegalovirus. A later analysis found that TCR association rates varied across HLA loci, with DRB1 alleles showing the most associated TCRs and HLA-C alleles the fewest. The 87-base-pair reads could not distinguish some IMGT-functional V segments, including TRBV6-2 and TRBV6-3, so those segments were excluded. HLA typing was unavailable for some donors at each locus, so association tests used only the typed subset. A further reported finding was that TCR beta sequences accurately predicted the HLA-A and HLA-B alleles for most subjects in the first cohort. A later analysis reported that several top co-occurrence clusters appeared linked to parvovirus B19, influenza, CMV and Epstein-Barr virus. Roughly uniform sequencing depth across donors was assumed in presence/absence analyses, although this assumption may not hold. In a later genetic analysis, fewer N-insertions in productive TCRs were reported among donors in an Asian-associated ancestry cluster than the approximately 670-donor mean. The classifier was reported to diagnose cytomegalovirus status with high specificity and sensitivity in both the original cohort and the validation cohort. Because counts were too low, more than 15 rarely observed V segments, including chromosome 9 orphons, were excluded from the earlier analysis of some 590 of the donors. An earlier analysis of several hundred of the donors showed that most TCR beta V segments appeared in productive rearrangements either about 87% or about 30% of the time, which broadly matched IMGT annotations. The cohort was sequenced for TCR beta chains only, and without alpha or paired-chain data the features that could be detected were limited. A later analysis found that HLA-associated TCR beta chains were more clonally expanded and had lower generation probabilities than equally common non-associated chains. The authors suggested that the approach could potentially be generalized to other disease states and immunological phenotypes. While some public TCRs were present in many individuals, most TCR sequences turned up only very rarely across donors. The sequencing pipeline was judged likely to have produced a cluster of highly shared sequence variants as a technical artifact. In vitro tests confirmed that three of the cytomegalovirus-associated TCR beta chains recognize cytomegalovirus antigens.

Libraries were constructed by the immunoSEQ multiplex PCR assay. For the multiplex PCR, a mixture combining 60 forward primers for TCR Vbeta segments and 13 reverse primers for TCR Jbeta segments was used. A multiplex PCR assay on genomic DNA amplified the CDR3 region of rearranged TCR beta genes. The Illumina HiSeq System was used to sequence the amplified TCR beta libraries as 87-base-pair reads. On the study's bioinformatics: Across the 500 to 750 repertoires, a later analysis counted some 81 million unique TCR beta chains, around 10 million of which were shared by at least two donors. To remove PCR and sequencing errors, raw reads were error-corrected and collapsed into unique sequences using a nearest-neighbor algorithm that merged closely related sequences. To assign V, D and J gene segments, CDR3 sequences were aligned to IMGT reference sequences. Each retained sequence needed at least a six-nucleotide match to both a V gene segment and a J gene segment. Rearrangements were classified as productive when the CDR3 lacked stop codons and remained in frame with V and J, and all other rearrangements were classified as non-productive. Following IMGT convention, CDR3 was defined as the stretch from the second conserved V-encoded cysteine to the conserved J-encoded phenylalanine. Sequences without an unambiguous match to a single V gene segment were excluded from the earlier analysis of several hundred of the donors. An earlier analysis of just under 600 of the donors called V segments functional above 56.7% productive rearrangements and segregating when the between-donor standard deviation exceeded 5%. A statistical classification framework was built to diagnose cytomegalovirus status from the catalog of TCR beta chain sequences. V and J gene assignment, in a later analysis, came from comparing TCR nucleotide sequences with IMGT/GENE-DB human TR gene sequences. Using the TCRdist pipeline, a later analysis assigned CDR3 sequences along with most-parsimonious VDJ recombination scenarios. In a later analysis, each TCR beta chain was defined by its CDR3 amino acid sequence together with its V-gene family, and reads without a unique V-gene family were excluded. As a way to deal with suspected cross-contamination and a sequencing artifact, a later analysis dropped roughly 600 nucleotide sequences that were highly shared and had low generation probability. For each public chain, a later analysis derived a clonal expansion index from normalized ranks of inferred template counts within each repertoire. Generation probabilities in a later analysis came from a VDJ recombination model fitted to out-of-frame rearrangements, and those results were checked against IGoR. In a later analysis, TCR-TCR, TCR-HLA and TCR-CMV co-occurrence was scored with hypergeometric tests, and a repertoire-size bias correction was applied to TCR pairs. False discovery rates were estimated in a later analysis by permuting HLA or CMV assignments 20 times. A later analysis grouped co-occurring TCRs with DBSCAN, adding TCRdist sequence similarity when clustering within HLA-allele-positive subsets. Co-occurrence clustering excluded repertoires with fewer than 30,000 or more than 120,000 public chains, plus five with anomalous nucleotide sharing. TCRdb mirrors the immuneACCESS table, restricted to in-frame sequences. Some clones are absent from its copies; in checked studies, under half trace to an unresolved V gene, and the reason for the others is unknown. For V, J and clone size, that table is used; D and trimming come from the DNA. In this sample the table shows about 150,000 clones, more than 80% of which occur a single time. Approximately 2.4% of the sample rests with the top ten.

Taken from the germline V gene, the CDR1 and CDR2 loops are LGHNA and YSLEER. The CDR3 runs 16 residues from the cysteine to the phenylalanine. Left in the record is the CDR3 DNA by itself, 48 bases read in frame from the first base. Germline trimming amounts to 0 bases on V and 6 bases on J, with 9 as the count of junction bases outside the gene matches. As for this clone: What antigen it recognizes has not been identified. Base qualities are not recorded, but no much larger clone differs from it by a single base.

The cohort comprised fewer than 700 healthy bone marrow donors. All cohort members were sampled while nominally healthy, although unrecorded immune exposures were likely present. The donor tested CMV seronegative and was one of the 352 seronegative cohort members. A peripheral blood sample was provided by each donor, and peripheral blood mononuclear cells were used for TCR beta sequencing. Genomic DNA was extracted from the blood cell samples with the Qiagen DNeasy Blood Extraction Kit. The rearranged chain carries TRBV4-3 and TRBJ2-3; 7 bases in between match TRBD2. The clonotype was recovered from a male donor in good health and CMV-seronegative. Source material: PBMCs. The CDR3 amino acid sequence is: CASSQDGTAGGDTQYF. The bases read TGCGCCAGCAGCCAAGATGGGACGGCCGGGGGGGATACGCAGTATTTT.